This T cell receptor beta chain was recorded in a study of T-cell reconstitution after alpha-beta-depleted transplantation in children. The CDR3 totals 12 residues. The V and J ends lost 5 bases and 2 bases respectively, with 7 bases between them. From germline, CDR1 is SEHNR and CDR2 FQNEAQ (reference sequence). This clonotype was observed at least ten times. Unique molecular identifiers tagged the TCRbeta library. TCRdb re-derived calls from the PCR reads in MiXCR, one entry per CDR3 protein. The top ten clones hold less than 6% of a sample with more than 200,000 distinct CDR3 sequences, approximately 9.8% of them seen once.

V usage is TRBV7-9 and J usage is TRBJ2-7; no clear D gene. The sample here was PBMCs from the stem cell graft donor, taken from the stem cell graft. The source is a human donor who donated a stem cell graft to a child with SCID. The CDR3 spells CASSIVPYEQYF. The DNA of the CDR3 is TGTGCCAGCAGCATCGTGCCCTACGAGCAGTACTTC. Supplemented by reference TRBV7-9 and TRBJ2-7, the full variable domain reads DTGVSQNPRHKITKRGQNVTFRCDPISEHNRLYWYRQTLGQGPEFLTYFQNEAQLEKSRLLSDRFSAERPKGSFSTLEIQRTEQGDSAMYLCASSIVPYEQYFGPGTRLTVT.